A single sample gave rise to the 28 T cell receptor beta chains below, sequenced in a study of identical twins. TCRdb re-called the 5' RACE reads with MiXCR, one entry per CDR3 protein. The profile shows around 490,000 distinct CDR3 sequences, 20% to 25% of them singletons. These data were also reused for a study on yellow fever vaccine responses in identical twins.

Sequenced: CD4+ T cells sorted from blood. These receptor sequences come from a young woman in good health.

The sample holds a few counts of this clonotype. V gene TRBV5-5 combines with J gene TRBJ2-7; unclear D gene. The V and J ends lost 1 base and 2 bases respectively, with 13 bases between them. This CDR3 has 15 amino acids. Germline assignment: CDR1 SGHKS and CDR2 YYEKEE (reference sequence). The DNA of the CDR3 is TGTGCCAGCAGCTTGTTGGACGCCCAACCCTACGAGCAGTACTTC. Its protein is CASSLLDAQPYEQYF. The full variable domain, rest sourced from reference TRBV5-5 and TRBJ2-7, is DAGVTQSPTHLIKTRGQQVTLRCSPISGHKSVSWYQQVLGQGPQFIFQYYEKEERGRGNFPDRFSARQFPNYSSELNVNALLLGDSALYLCASSLLDAQPYEQYFGPGTRLTVT.

This clonotype was detected many times. The V and J genes are TRBV12-3 or TRBV12-4 and TRBJ2-3; D could derive from TRBD1 or TRBD2 (5 bases each). V was cut by 3 bases and J by 0 bases, with 10 bases left in between. The length of the CDR3 is 15 residues. CDR3 protein: CASSFVRGSTDTQYF. Here the CDR3 DNA reads TGTGCCAGCAGTTTCGTGAGGGGAAGCACAGATACGCAGTATTTT.

The chain combines TRBV20-1 with TRBJ1-1, with a tentative D call TRBD1 (5 bases). CDR3 length: 14 residues. Germline CDR1 is DFQATT and CDR2 is SNEGSKA (reference sequence). Deletions cut 1 base from V and 5 bases from J, with 14 bases between. CDR3 loop: CSARAGPRGTEAFF. The CDR3 nucleotides read TGCAGTGCTAGAGCAGGGCCCCGGGGTACTGAAGCTTTCTTT.

The CDR3: CASSLVTGGSNEKLFF. The CDR3 DNA reads as TGCGCCAGCAGCTTGGTTACAGGGGGCTCTAATGAAAAACTGTTTTTT. The chain couples TRBV5-1 to TRBJ1-4; 9 nucleotides align to TRBD1. Unmatched junction bases numbered 3, after V lost 0 bases and J lost 3 bases. This CDR3 has 16 amino acids. The germline gives CDR1 SGHRS, CDR2 YFSETQ.

J is TRBJ1-1 and V is TRBV28, with D unclear. Germline loops: CDR1 MDHEN, CDR2 SYDVKM. V was clipped by 6 bases and J by 4 bases, with 15 bases between them. The CDR3 length is 14 residues. The CDR3 sequence: CASRDWGGPTEAFF. DNA for the CDR3: TGTGCCAGCAGAGACTGGGGAGGGCCCACTGAAGCTTTCTTT. Full variable domain (remainder filled in from reference TRBV28 and TRBJ1-1): DVKVTQSSRYLVKRTGEKVFLECVQDMDHENMFWYRQDPGLGLRLIYFSYDVKMKEKGDIPEGYSVSREKKERFSLILESASTNQTSMYLCASRDWGGPTEAFFGQGTRLTVV.

This clonotype was detected only a few times. V usage is TRBV4-1 and J usage is TRBJ2-3, with a tentative D call TRBD1 (5 bases). Trimming took off 1 base at V and 2 bases at J, with 13 bases between the two ends. Germline V gene lookup returns CDR1 MGHRA and CDR2 YSYEKL. This CDR3 comprises 16 residues. CDR3 protein: CASSQGAGRYTDTQYF. DNA of the CDR3: TGCGCCAGCAGCCAAGGGGCAGGGCGATACACAGATACGCAGTATTTT.

In its sample, this clonotype was seen a few times. The V and J genes are TRBV2 and TRBJ1-5; D is perhaps TRBD1 (5 bases). This CDR3 has 15 amino acids. CDR1 and CDR2 from the germline V gene are SNHLY and FYNNEI. Trimming stripped 4 bases from V and 1 base from J, with 11 bases between. CDR3 loop: CASSGVGRSNQPQHF. DNA of the CDR3: TGTGCCAGCAGTGGGGTGGGACGAAGCAATCAGCCCCAGCATTTT. The variable domain in full, with the rest retrieved from reference TRBV2 and TRBJ1-5, is EPEVTQTPSHQVTQMGQEVILRCVPISNHLYFYWYRQILGQKVEFLVSFYNNEISEKSEIFDDQFSVERPDGSNFTLKIRSTKLEDSAMYFCASSGVGRSNQPQHFGDGTRLSIL.

This clonotype was seen more than once but under ten times. The chain carries TRBV7-8 and TRBJ2-3, with D perhaps matching TRBD2 (5 bases). The V and J ends lost 1 base and 8 bases respectively, with 19 bases between them. The CDR3 is 16 amino acids. The germline V gene has CDR1 SGHVS and CDR2 FQNEAQ. CDR3 amino acids: CASSLVGLASVSTQYF. CDR3 nucleotide sequence: TGTGCCAGCAGCTTAGTCGGTTTAGCGAGTGTTAGTACGCAGTATTTT.

This clonotype was observed a handful of times. This sequence joins TRBV2 and TRBJ2-3; 7 positions agree with TRBD1. J was trimmed by 3 bases and V by 7 bases; bases with no gene match: 7. This CDR3 has 14 amino acids. The V gene's germline CDR1 is SNHLY and CDR2 FYNNEI. In DNA form, the CDR3 reads TGTGCCAGCACTCCACACAGGGGTACAGATACGCAGTATTTT. Protein sequence: CASTPHRGTDTQYF. Using reference TRBV2 and TRBJ2-3 for the parts outside the CDR3, the full variable domain is EPEVTQTPSHQVTQMGQEVILRCVPISNHLYFYWYRQILGQKVEFLVSFYNNEISEKSEIFDDQFSVERPDGSNFTLKIRSTKLEDSAMYFCASTPHRGTDTQYFGPGTRLTVL.

This clonotype has just a few counts. The chain links TRBV2 to TRBJ2-1, with D possibly TRBD2 on 5 matching bases. CDR1 and CDR2 (germline): SNHLY, FYNNEI. The V end was cut by 2 bases, the J end by 7 bases, with 15 bases between. The CDR3 spans 15 residues. The CDR3, as DNA: TGTGCCAGCAGTGAACTTAGCGATCGGTGGAATGAGCAGTTCTTC. Its translation: CASSELSDRWNEQFF.

This clonotype was seen a single time. The germline gene is not matched at one end of the junction; a read error may be the cause. This chain uses TRBV20-1 with TRBJ2-3; D is ambiguous. In germline, CDR1 is DFQATT, CDR2 SNEGSKA (reference sequence). The CDR3 is 14 residues long. CDR3 residues: CSARVIGGPDTQYF. Written as DNA, the CDR3 is TGCAGTGCGAGAGTGATAGGTGGCCCAGATACGCAGTATTTT.

The chain employs TRBV11-2 and TRBJ2-2; D is unclear. Deletions cut 7 bases from V and 2 bases from J, with 11 bases between. The CDR3 is made up of 14 amino acids. Looked up from germline, CDR1 is SGHAT and CDR2 is FQNNGV. As DNA, the CDR3 is TGTGCCAGCATACGGTCGCTAAACACCGGGGAGCTGTTTTTT. It encodes CASIRSLNTGELFF.

The chain joins TRBV7-8 to TRBJ2-5; no reliable D call. CDR3 length: 14 residues. V lost 6 bases to trimming and J lost 0 bases, with 11 bases between them. Germline-derived CDR1 and CDR2 are SGHVS and FQNEAQ. The DNA for the CDR3 is TGTGCCAGCAGAATCGCCCAGTACCAAGAGACCCAGTACTTC. This sequence encodes CASRIAQYQETQYF.

V usage is TRBV18 and J usage is TRBJ2-7; 7 bases agree with TRBD1. Germline values: CDR1 KGHSH, CDR2 LQKENI. With 6 bases clipped from V and 2 bases from J, the junction kept 16 bases outside the gene matches. There are 17 residues in the CDR3. CDR3 DNA: TGTGCCAGCTCCCCGGTGTCGGCAGGGGGAATACCCTACGAGCAGTACTTC. This encodes CASSPVSAGGIPYEQYF.

This chain uses TRBV21-1 with TRBJ2-7; no check of the table's D call, TRBD1, against the DNA was made. TRBV21-1 is classified as a pseudogene. The CDR3 is 18 amino acids. The CDR3 sequence is CASKTSGTGAFLSYEQYV. CDR3 nucleotide sequence: TGTGCCAGCAAAACATCCGGGACAGGGGCATTCTTATCCTACGAGCAGTACGTC.

The chain links TRBV12-3 or TRBV12-4 to TRBJ2-2; 9 nucleotides align to TRBD2. V gave up 7 bases and J gave up 10 bases; unmatched junction bases: 13. This CDR3 contains 15 residues. The CDR3, as DNA: TGTGCCAGCACCCCCGGGGCGGGAGGGCAAACGGAGCTGTTTTTT. Encoded protein: CASTPGAGGQTELFF.

V is TRBV3-1 and J is TRBJ2-7; D is undetermined. Germline CDR1 reads LGHDT; CDR2 reads YNNKEL (reference sequence). The CDR3 is 13 residues long. Between the trimmed V and J ends, which lost 0 bases and 7 bases, there was a span of 10 bases. The CDR3 is CASSQDVWREQYV. CDR3 bases: TGTGCCAGCAGCCAAGATGTATGGAGAGAGCAGTACGTC.

This clonotype was observed at least ten times. The rearrangement uses TRBV7-3 and TRBJ2-2, with 11 nucleotides matching TRBD1. Germline V gene data show CDR1 as SGHTA and CDR2 as FQGTGA. The junction had 5 bases not matched to a gene; V was cut back by 5 bases and J by 6 bases. CDR3 size: 15 residues. The CDR3 protein is CASSPRTGGPGELFF. The CDR3, as DNA: TGTGCCAGCAGCCCGAGGACAGGGGGCCCCGGGGAGCTGTTTTTT.

This clonotype was observed at least ten times. The V gene is TRBV29-1, the J gene TRBJ2-2; 8 bases are a match to TRBD1. J was trimmed by 4 bases and V by 6 bases; bases with no gene match: 4. CDR1 SQVTM and CDR2 ANQGSEA come from the germline V gene. The CDR3 totals 13 residues. The CDR3 nucleotides read TGCAGCGTCGGACAGGGCATCACCGGGGAGCTGTTTTTT. This codes for CSVGQGITGELFF.

This clonotype was observed once. This chain links TRBV7-9 with TRBJ1-4; TRBD1 is a possible D gene (6 bases). The CDR3 has 15 residues. The V end was cut by 5 bases, the J end by 8 bases, with 18 bases between. Germline V gene sequence: CDR1 SEHNR, CDR2 FQNEAQ (reference sequence). This chain's CDR3 is CASSVQQGFEEKLFF. The CDR3 DNA follows: TGTGCCAGCAGCGTGCAACAGGGTTTCGAGGAAAAACTGTTTTTT.

This clonotype was picked up a small number of times. The rearrangement joins TRBV20-1 to TRBJ2-3; possible D gene TRBD2, 7 bases. With 7 bases removed from V and 5 bases from J, the gap between germline ends came to 13 bases. The CDR3 is 12 residues long. Germline V gives CDR1 DFQATT, CDR2 SNEGSKA (reference sequence). The CDR3 loop is CSVEGGGDTQYF. CDR3 coding DNA: TGCAGTGTCGAGGGGGGGGGAGATACGCAGTATTTT.

The chain uses TRBV25-1 and TRBJ1-2, with D uncertain. The CDR3 contains 13 residues. Germline V gene sequence: CDR1 MGHDK, CDR2 SYGVNS. Between the trimmed V and J ends, which lost 5 bases and 4 bases, there was a span of 11 bases. CDR3 in DNA: TGTGCCAGCAGTCAAAGGACCAGCTATGGCTACACCTTC. As protein: CASSQRTSYGYTF.

The V call is TRBV15, the J call TRBJ2-5; D gene ambiguous. Looked up from germline, CDR1 is LNHNV and CDR2 is YYDKDF (reference sequence). The CDR3 contains 14 residues. The V end was cut by 0 bases, the J end by 1 base, with 6 bases between. DNA for the CDR3: TGTGCCACCAGCAGAGAAGCTACCCAAGAGACCCAGTACTTC. It specifies CATSREATQETQYF.

This clonotype was counted at least ten times. The chain has TRBV24-1 and TRBJ2-5; D is unresolved. Germline V gives CDR1 KGHDR, CDR2 SFDVKD. The V end lost 4 bases, the J end lost 5 bases, and 16 bases lay between the germline ends. The CDR3 covers 15 residues. CDR3 in amino acids: CATSEGIGVRETQYF. For the CDR3, the DNA is TGTGCCACCAGTGAGGGTATTGGTGTCAGGGAGACCCAGTACTTC.

This chain links TRBV29-1 with TRBJ1-1; TRBD1 is a possible D gene (5 bases). CDR1 is SQVTM and CDR2 is ANQGSEA in the germline V gene. Deletions cut 7 bases from V and 4 bases from J, with 16 bases between. The CDR3 has 13 residues. The CDR3 spells CSGWDSRSTEAFF. In DNA form, the CDR3 reads TGCAGCGGTTGGGACTCCCGATCCACTGAAGCTTTCTTT.

This clonotype was seen a handful of times. The chain has TRBV15 and TRBJ1-2; D remains ambiguous. CDR3 size: 17 residues. V lost 1 base and J 6 bases, leaving 21 bases between the germline ends. Germline CDR1 is LNHNV and CDR2 is YYDKDF (reference sequence). This chain's CDR3 is CATSRGLAGSSRNGYTF. In nucleotides, the CDR3 is TGTGCCACCAGCAGAGGCCTGGCGGGATCTAGCCGAAATGGCTACACCTTC.

The chain recombines TRBV19 with TRBJ1-1; D remains unclear. Germline lookup yields CDR1 LNHDA and CDR2 SQIVND (reference sequence). Trimming shortened V by 7 bases and J by 0 bases, and 15 bases separated the two germline ends. The length of the CDR3 is 15 residues. The CDR3 DNA sequence: TGTGCCAGTAAGGACGGCGAACTTATGAACACTGAAGCTTTCTTT. It is translated as CASKDGELMNTEAFF.

This clonotype came up a few times. The chain couples TRBV10-3 to TRBJ2-3; D is unresolved. Trimming pared 0 bases from V and 4 bases from J, leaving 8 bases between. From germline, CDR1 is ENHRY and CDR2 SYGVKD. The CDR3 loop spans 14 amino acids. CDR3 sequence (DNA): TGTGCCATCAGTGAGTCCCTTCCCCCAGATACGCAGTATTTT. This gives the protein CAISESLPPDTQYF.